The 25 T cell receptor beta chains presented below share a single source sample, sequenced in a study of blood T cell repertoires in COVID-19. Libraries were prepared by immunoSEQ multiplex PCR; TCRdb keeps only in-frame clonotypes and omits some of them. The sample has approximately 150,000 clones, approximately 86% seen once. Sequenced: peripheral blood. Receptor source: a man between 70 and 80 years old with acute or convalescent COVID-19.

V and J are TRBV6-4 and TRBJ2-3, with a possible D match to TRBD2 (5 bases). Germline values: CDR1 MRHNA, CDR2 SNTAGT. CDR3 length: 14 residues. Trimming pared 10 bases from V and 3 bases from J, leaving 17 bases between. In DNA, the CDR3 is TGTGCCACCCCGAGGGCGGATGGTACAGATACGCAGTATTTT. Residues: CATPRADGTDTQYF.

The CDR3: CASSERDRNSPLHF. Here the CDR3 DNA reads TGTGCCAGCAGTGAAAGGGACAGGAATTCACCCCTCCACTTT. This chain links TRBV6-1 with TRBJ1-6; 8 nucleotides match TRBD1. This CDR3 is 14 amino acids long. CDR1 MNHNS and CDR2 SASEGT come from the germline V gene. Unmatched junction bases numbered 1, after V lost 2 bases and J lost 7 bases.

The chain is built from TRBV5-4 and TRBJ2-3; a possible D gene is TRBD1 (6 bases). Germline CDR1 SGHNT, CDR2 YYREEE (reference sequence). The CDR3 totals 15 residues. The V gene lost 2 bases and the J gene lost 7 bases, with 17 bases spanning the gap. The chain's CDR3 is CASSFPTGSLNTQYF. CDR3 in DNA: TGTGCCAGCAGCTTCCCGACAGGCTCCCTTAATACGCAGTATTTT.

The chain carries TRBV5-3 and TRBJ2-2, with TRBD2 matching 8 bases. TRBV5-3 belongs to the ORF category, with a function that is uncertain. The V gene end was trimmed by 1 base and the J gene end by 5 bases; junction bases not matched to a gene: 4. This CDR3 is 15 amino acids long. Written as DNA, the CDR3 is TGTGCCAGAAGCTTGCTTAGCGGGGTAACCGGGGAGCTGTTTTTT. This gives the protein CARSLLSGVTGELFF.

This clone was counted a few times. The chain joins TRBV7-6 to TRBJ1-1, with 7 bases lining up with TRBD1. V trimming: 3 bases; J trimming: 4 bases; junction bases outside the gene matches: 17. From germline, CDR1 is SGHVS and CDR2 FNYEAQ. This CDR3 has 18 residues. The DNA for the CDR3 is TGTGCCAGCAGCTTTAAAACACAGGGGTACGGGACCAGCACTGAAGCTTTCTTT. Its protein product is CASSFKTQGYGTSTEAFF.

The rearrangement uses TRBV7-9 and TRBJ1-4; the D is unclear. The V gene's germline CDR1 is SEHNR and CDR2 FQNEAQ (reference sequence). The CDR3 length is 12 residues. The V end lost 5 bases, the J end lost 9 bases, and 10 bases lay between the germline ends. CDR3 sequence (DNA): TGTGCCAGCAGCCCTGGAGGGAAAAAACTGTTTTTT. Encoded protein: CASSPGGKKLFF. The entire variable domain, with the rest obtained from reference TRBV7-9 and TRBJ1-4, is as follows: DTGVSQNPRHKITKRGQNVTFRCDPISEHNRLYWYRQTLGQGPEFLTYFQNEAQLEKSRLLSDRFSAERPKGSFSTLEIQRTEQGDSAMYLCASSPGGKKLFFGSGTQLSVL.

The gene calls are TRBV24-1 and TRBJ2-6, with 8 positions matching TRBD1. J lost 4 bases, V lost 3 bases, and 10 bases had no gene match. The CDR3 loop spans 18 amino acids. Germline-derived CDR1 and CDR2 are KGHDR and SFDVKD. The CDR3 nucleotides read TGTGCCACCAGTGATCCCCGGACAGGGTTCGACGGGGCCAACGTCCTGACTTTC. Protein product: CATSDPRTGFDGANVLTF.

The CDR3 region is CASSFLRLAGVNEQFF. As DNA, the CDR3 is TGTGCCAGCAGCTTCCTAAGGCTAGCGGGAGTAAATGAGCAGTTCTTC. The genes are TRBV7-2 and TRBJ2-1; 10 bases are shared with TRBD2. With 3 bases clipped from V and 7 bases from J, the junction kept 9 bases outside the gene matches. The CDR3 consists of 16 residues. Germline assignment: CDR1 SGHTA and CDR2 FQGNSA.

The chain joins TRBV27 to TRBJ2-1, with a possible D match to TRBD2 (6 bases). The V gene's germline CDR1 is MNHEY and CDR2 SMNVEV (reference sequence). This CDR3 region has 13 residues. Trimming cost V 3 bases and J 6 bases, with 9 bases left between them. CDR3 residues: CASSFEEGNEQFF. CDR3 nucleotide sequence: TGTGCCAGCAGTTTTGAGGAGGGCAATGAGCAGTTCTTC.

Turning to this clone: A read error may account for a junction end that differs from germline. The chain joins TRBV14 to TRBJ2-1; TRBD1 matches 9 bases. The CDR3 covers 12 residues. CDR1 is SGHDN and CDR2 is FVKESK in the germline V gene. CDR3 sequence (DNA): TGTGCCAGCAGCCCTACCGGGACAGGGCTTCTCTTC. It codes for CASSPTGTGLLF.

The rearrangement joins TRBV6-1 to TRBJ1-6, with D possibly TRBD1 on 5 matching bases. Trimming pared 2 bases from V and 7 bases from J, leaving 12 bases between. Germline V gives CDR1 MNHNS, CDR2 SASEGT. This CDR3 has 15 residues. CDR3 in amino acids: CASSESGGENSPLHF. As DNA, the CDR3 is TGTGCCAGCAGTGAAAGTGGGGGGGAGAATTCACCCCTCCACTTT.

This chain connects TRBV28 to TRBJ1-1, with D tentatively TRBD1 (6 bases). V gave up 5 bases and J gave up 4 bases, with 11 bases separating them. There are 13 residues in the CDR3. Germline loops: CDR1 MDHEN, CDR2 SYDVKM. For the CDR3, the DNA is TGTGCCAGCAGTCCCCCAGGGGCCACTGAAGCTTTCTTT. Its translation: CASSPPGATEAFF.

This chain joins TRBV7-3 and TRBJ2-2, with TRBD2 identical over 9 bases. V shed 5 bases, J shed 7 bases, and the junction held 5 bases outside the gene matches. The CDR3 contains 14 residues. CDR1 and CDR2 from the germline V gene are SGHTA and FQGTGA. In nucleotides, the CDR3 is TGTGCCAGCAGCGCTAGCGGGATAAGCGGGGAGCTGTTTTTT. This encodes CASSASGISGELFF.

This clone was recorded once. The rearrangement joins TRBV19 to TRBJ2-1, with D maybe TRBD1 (5 bases). V lost 0 bases and J 4 bases, leaving 13 bases between the germline ends. The CDR3 sequence is 16 residues long. Germline V lookup: CDR1 LNHDA, CDR2 SQIVND (reference sequence). The CDR3 protein is CASSIDGQGWYNEQFF. The CDR3 DNA reads as TGTGCCAGTAGTATAGATGGTCAGGGATGGTACAATGAGCAGTTCTTC.

V gene TRBV10-3 combines with J gene TRBJ1-4; D is unresolved. The CDR3 has 14 residues. Germline V gene sequence: CDR1 ENHRY, CDR2 SYGVKD. V lost 3 bases, J lost 7 bases, and 12 bases lay in between. The CDR3 DNA is TGTGCCATCAGTGACCCTTTTTACAGTGAAAAACTGTTTTTT. Residues: CAISDPFYSEKLFF.

This clone was seen a single time. The chain combines TRBV7-2 with TRBJ2-7, with 13 bases matching TRBD2. This CDR3 is built from 17 residues. CDR1 is SGHTA, CDR2 FQGNSA, per germline. J was trimmed by 0 bases and V by 2 bases; bases with no gene match: 4. CDR3 nucleotide sequence: TGTGCCAGCAGCTTACGCGGGACTAGCGGGATCTCCTACGAGCAGTACTTC. It codes for CASSLRGTSGISYEQYF.

The chain is built from TRBV28 and TRBJ2-1; perhaps TRBD1 as D (5 bases). The CDR3 is 17 residues long. From germline, CDR1 is MDHEN and CDR2 SYDVKM. Trimming removed 6 bases from V and 0 bases from J, with 18 bases in between. The CDR3 protein is CASSSTRSGPSYNEQFF. The CDR3 DNA sequence: TGTGCCAGCAGCAGTACCCGGTCAGGGCCCTCCTACAATGAGCAGTTCTTC.

The chain carries TRBV6-4 and TRBJ2-7; TRBD1 matches 9 bases. The CDR3 loop spans 13 amino acids. The ends lost 3 bases at V and 6 bases at J; junction bases unmatched: 3. The V gene's germline CDR1 is MRHNA and CDR2 SNTAGT. The CDR3 loop reads CASSEGQGTEQYF. For the CDR3, the DNA is TGTGCCAGCAGTGAGGGACAGGGCACCGAGCAGTACTTC.

The rearrangement joins TRBV21-1 to TRBJ2-5; the tabulated D call, TRBD1, remains unverified against the DNA. TRBV21-1 is an annotated pseudogene. This CDR3 spans 15 amino acids. CDR3 nucleotides: TGTGCCAGCAGCATTAACAGGGGGCGCGGAGAGACCCAGTACTTC. This translates into CASSINRGRGETQYF.

V gene TRBV10-3 combines with J gene TRBJ2-1, with 10 bases identical to TRBD2. J was trimmed by 4 bases and V by 6 bases; bases with no gene match: 6. The V gene's germline CDR1 is ENHRY and CDR2 SYGVKD. This CDR3 contains 15 residues. The CDR3 loop is CAISETSGFYNEQFF. The CDR3 nucleotides are TGTGCCATCAGCGAGACTAGCGGGTTTTACAATGAGCAGTTCTTC.

This clone is labeled as medium-sized (0.01 to 0.1%). The chain couples TRBV5-6 to TRBJ2-7, with 9 bases identical to TRBD1. The CDR3 covers 15 residues. Per germline, CDR1 SGHDT and CDR2 YYEEEE. After removal of 4 bases from V and 2 bases from J, the junction contained 7 bases not matched to a gene. In DNA form, the CDR3 reads TGTGCCAGCAGCAGCCCGGGACAGGGAACCTACGAGCAGTACTTC. It codes for CASSSPGQGTYEQYF.

The chain uses TRBV5-8 and TRBJ2-5; 8 bases agree with TRBD1. The CDR3 sequence is 15 residues long. The germline V gene encodes CDR1 SGHTS and CDR2 YDEGEE. V lost 2 bases to trimming and J lost 5 bases; unmatched junction nucleotides: 8. In DNA form, the CDR3 reads TGTGCCAGCAGCTTCACCAGGGGGCACTGGGAGACCCAGTACTTC. Protein sequence: CASSFTRGHWETQYF.

This clone has just one count. The V call is TRBV28, the J call TRBJ2-1; the match to TRBD1 covers 10 bases. The CDR3 consists of 15 residues. Germline CDR1 and CDR2: MDHEN and SYDVKM. The V and J ends lost 4 bases and 5 bases, in that order; junction bases with no gene match: 5. CDR3 sequence (DNA): TGTGCCAGCAGTTCAGGACAGGGGGGTCACAATGAGCAGTTCTTC. Its protein product is CASSSGQGGHNEQFF. The whole variable domain, remainder taken from reference TRBV28 and TRBJ2-1, is DVKVTQSSRYLVKRTGEKVFLECVQDMDHENMFWYRQDPGLGLRLIYFSYDVKMKEKGDIPEGYSVSREKKERFSLILESASTNQTSMYLCASSSGQGGHNEQFFGPGTRLTVL.

This clone occurred a few times. The CDR3 here is CASSPLGTPFDEQFF. The CDR3 nucleotides read TGTGCCAGCTCACCCCTCGGGACTCCTTTCGATGAGCAGTTCTTC. The rearrangement links TRBV18 to TRBJ2-1; possibly TRBD2 for D (6 bases). The CDR3 covers 15 residues. Germline V gives CDR1 KGHSH, CDR2 LQKENI. Trimming cost V 3 bases and J 8 bases, with 17 bases left between them.

The rearrangement joins TRBV15 to TRBJ2-7, with D perhaps matching TRBD1 or TRBD2 (5 bases each). The germline V gene encodes CDR1 LNHNV and CDR2 YYDKDF (reference sequence). V was pared by 7 bases and J by 9 bases, with 25 bases between. This CDR3 has 15 residues. The CDR3 is CATKREGSVTGGQYF. For the CDR3, the DNA is TGTGCCACCAAAAGAGAGGGGAGCGTAACTGGAGGGCAGTACTTC. Full variable domain (rest looked up from reference TRBV15 and TRBJ2-7): DAMVIQNPRYQVTQFGKPVTLSCSQTLNHNVMYWYQQKSSQAPKLLFHYYDKDFNNEADTPDNFQSRRPNTSFCFLDIRSPGLGDTAMYLCATKREGSVTGGQYFGPGTRLTVT.